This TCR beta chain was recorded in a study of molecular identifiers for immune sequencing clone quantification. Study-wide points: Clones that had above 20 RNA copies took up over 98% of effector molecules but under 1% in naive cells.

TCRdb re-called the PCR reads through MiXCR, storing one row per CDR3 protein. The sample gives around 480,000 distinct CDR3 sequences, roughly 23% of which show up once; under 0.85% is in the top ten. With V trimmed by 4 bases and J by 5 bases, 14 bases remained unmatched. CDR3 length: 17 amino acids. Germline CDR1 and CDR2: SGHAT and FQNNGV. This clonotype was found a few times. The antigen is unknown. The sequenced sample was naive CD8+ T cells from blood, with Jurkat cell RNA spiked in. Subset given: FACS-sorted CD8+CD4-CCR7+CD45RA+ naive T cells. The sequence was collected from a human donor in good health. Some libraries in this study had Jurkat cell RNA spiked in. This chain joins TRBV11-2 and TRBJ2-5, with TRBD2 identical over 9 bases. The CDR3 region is CASSSTVGTSRLETQYF. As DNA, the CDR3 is TGTGCCAGCAGCTCCACGGTCGGGACTAGCAGGTTGGAGACCCAGTACTTC.